One T cell receptor beta chain is described in this entry. Its specific antigen is unknown. Base qualities are not provided; no much larger clone lies one nucleotide away. The data are from a study of T cells after somatic rescue of genetic block (dated by TCRdb to between 2020 and 2021). For context, the study as a whole: What the study looked at was long-term robustness, specifically in a T-cell system that came about through somatic rescue of a genetic block in T-cell development.

Library construction relied on the immunoSEQ multiplex PCR assay. Here the immuneACCESS table is served through TCRdb, limited to in-frame sequences with V and J called. Missing clones are a known gap in these copies; in checked studies unresolved V genes cover under half, and the rest lacks a known reason. The sample has tens of thousands of clones on record, 85% to 95% of them singletons. The top ten constitute about 2.7% of the sample. V is reduced by 5 bases and J by 0 bases, leaving a spacing of 13 bases between them. For CDR1 and CDR2, the germline V gene lists SGHAT and FQNNGV. Including the terminal cysteine and phenylalanine, the CDR3 comprises 15 residues. Here the CDR3 DNA is all that survives: 45 bases in frame from base 1.

The sequence was collected from a man aged 35-49 years. In this chain, TRBV11-2 is recombined with TRBJ2-5; there is no confident call for the D gene. The material sequenced was peripheral blood mononuclear cells (PBMCs). CDR3 region: CASSLSRPYQETQYF. The nucleotide sequence reads TGTGCCAGCAGCCTCAGTCGTCCGTACCAAGAGACCCAGTACTTC.